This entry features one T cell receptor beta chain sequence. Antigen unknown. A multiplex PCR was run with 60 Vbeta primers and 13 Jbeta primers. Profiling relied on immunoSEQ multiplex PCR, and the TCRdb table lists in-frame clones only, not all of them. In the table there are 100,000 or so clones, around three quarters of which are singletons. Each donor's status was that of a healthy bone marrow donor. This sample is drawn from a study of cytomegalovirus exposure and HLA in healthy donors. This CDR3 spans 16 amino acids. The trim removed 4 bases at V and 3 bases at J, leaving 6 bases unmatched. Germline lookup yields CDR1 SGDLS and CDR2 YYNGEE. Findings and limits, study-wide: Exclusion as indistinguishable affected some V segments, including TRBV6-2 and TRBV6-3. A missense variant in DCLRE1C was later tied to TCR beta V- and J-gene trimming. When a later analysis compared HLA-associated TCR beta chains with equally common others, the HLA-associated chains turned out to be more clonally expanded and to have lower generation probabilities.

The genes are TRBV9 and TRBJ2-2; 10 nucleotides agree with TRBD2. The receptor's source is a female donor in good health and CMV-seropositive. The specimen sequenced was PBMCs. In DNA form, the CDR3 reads TGTGCCAGCAGCCTCGGCCTAGCGGGGGACACCGGGGAGCTGTTTTTT. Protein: CASSLGLAGDTGELFF.